This TCR beta chain derives from a study of blood T cell repertoires in COVID-19 (dated by TCRdb to about 2020). For the wider study: Collaborator samples came from the United States, Italy and Spain and covered acute and convalescent phases of COVID-19. The prospective study material was composed of cDNA or gDNA derived from T cells, B-cell-depleted T cells, or PBMCs. Subjects who had been exposed to COVID-19, were actively infected with it, or had recovered from it provided the deeply sampled blood TCRbeta repertoires that made up the dataset. The repertoires were released in a freely available public database intended as a resource for research on the immune response to SARS-CoV-2. The samples were drawn from two sources: the first 160 participants of the ongoing ImmuneRACE study, and 1,200 or so subjects contributed by 6 global collaborators. Nearly every sample came with metadata listing a de-identified subject ID, COVID-19 status, age in years and sex. Where HLA class I and class II types were available, the types were taken from metadata supplied by the sample provider, not from assay-based typing. The study at large found these results: Clinical and demographic metadata were provided uncurated, with the amount varying by source and participant.

TCRbeta CDR3 regions were amplified from genomic DNA by means of the immunoSEQ Assay, a bias-controlled multiplex PCR. Per the authors' processing: Nucleated cell counts per sample were estimated from amplification of reference gene primers within the assay. To quantify the absolute abundance of each unique TCRbeta CDR3 rearrangement, sequence reads were collapsed and filtered. For each sample, productive Simpson clonality was calculated as the square root of Simpson's diversity index over productive rearrangements. TCRdb provides this immuneACCESS table in a form limited to in-frame rearrangements. Some clones are lacking; in checked studies, under half of them reflect an unresolved V gene, and why the rest are absent is not known. From that table come the V and J calls and clone size; the DNA was used to work out D and trimming. In this sample the table shows around 140,000 clones, approximately 90% of which occur a single time. The top ten constitute roughly 4% of the sample.

Only one count was recorded for this clone. Its antigen is unknown. Base qualities are not provided; no much larger clone lies one nucleotide away. Participants in the prospective study were aged roughly 18 to 100 years, lived in more than 20 United States geographic areas, and enrolled through a virtual design. In the prospective study, participants were assigned to cohorts based on the clinical history participants reported in a screening survey and a study questionnaire. Exposed participants had been in contact, within 2 weeks of entering the study, with a person who had a PCR-confirmed or clinician-diagnosed case of COVID-19. Mobile phlebotomists in the prospective study collected whole blood, serum and a nasopharyngeal or oropharyngeal swab from every participant. Prospective study participants could optionally give additional blood draws and questionnaires over an approximately two-month period. Before DNA extraction, prospective study blood samples were shipped either frozen or at room temperature.

Germline trimming: 7 bases from V, 4 bases from J; junction bases outside gene matches: 6. The CDR3 sequence holds 13 residues, the cysteine and phenylalanine included. Of the read, only the CDR3 DNA is kept; its 39 bases are in frame from base 1. The germline V gene specifies ENHRY as CDR1 and SYGVKD as CDR2. This sequence was found in a woman aged 35 to 49 who had been exposed to COVID-19. The source material was PBMCs or T cells enriched from blood (not recorded which). This sequence uses TRBV10-3 and TRBJ1-1, with 7 middle bases fitting TRBD1. At the DNA level, the sequence is TGTGCCATCAAGACTGACAGGGTCACTGAAGCTTTCTTT. It encodes CAIKTDRVTEAFF.